These T cell receptor beta chains were read from a single sample in a study of breast tumors, draining lymph nodes, adjacent tissues. Each CDR3 protein gets one entry after TCRdb re-called the multiplex PCR reads with MiXCR. The repertoire has about 140,000 distinct CDR3 sequences, 30% to 35% of them found once; the top ten carry approximately 2.3%. The material sequenced was axillary lymph node tissue. These receptors originate from a female donor with breast cancer. Some clones in this sample may be carry-over from other donors' samples. Both conserved end residues are part of each CDR3. D genes are given only for firm matches. For some rows the clone size is stated as once, few or many, or as a class when expanded; others skip it.

TRBV12-3/TRBV12-4	many	TRBJ2-5	NA	TGTGCCAGCAGTTTAAGTGCGGGGCGAGGGGAGACCCAGTACTTC	CASSLSAGRGETQYF
TRBV7-6	NA	TRBJ2-5	TRBD2	TGTGCCAGCAGCTTAGTGCCGGGGGGGATGGAGACCCAGTACTTC	CASSLVPGGMETQYF
TRBV15	NA	TRBJ1-4	NA	TGTGCCACCAGCAGGGTGCGCGGAGCAACTAGTGAAAAACTGTTTTTT	CATSRVRGATSEKLFF
TRBV19	many	TRBJ2-7	TRBD2	TGTGCCAGTAGTGCGGGGGAGCGGTACGAGCAGTACTTC	CASSAGERYEQYF
TRBV20-1	NA	TRBJ2-5	NA	TGCAGTGCCCAAGAGACCCAGTACTTC	CSAQETQYF
TRBV5-1	once	TRBJ2-7	TRBD2	TGCGCCAGCAGCACGGGGACTAGCGTCGATCTCTACGAGGCCGAGCAGTACTTC	CASSTGTSVDLYEAEQYF
TRBV5-1	many	TRBJ2-2	NA	TGCGCCAGCAGCTCGACAGCGAACACCGGGGAGCTGTTTTTT	CASSSTANTGELFF
TRBV5-4	few	TRBJ1-1	TRBD1	TGTGCCAGCAGCTGGGGACAGTCGGCTGAAGCTTTCTTT	CASSWGQSAEAFF
TRBV7-9	many	TRBJ2-2	TRBD1	TGTGCCAGCAGCTTACGCGGTCAGGGGGTCGACACCGGGGAGCTGTTTTTT	CASSLRGQGVDTGELFF
TRBV4-2	many	TRBJ1-2	NA	TGTGCCAGCAGCCAAGGACCAAACTATGGCTACACCTTC	CASSQGPNYGYTF
TRBV20-1	once	TRBJ1-6	TRBD1	TGCAGTGCTAGGGGGGGGACAGGGGGCGGCTCACCCCTCCACTTT	CSARGGTGGGSPLHF
TRBV6-1	many	TRBJ2-7	TRBD2	TGTGCCAGCAGGGAGGGGACTAGCGGGGTTTACGAGCAGTACTTC	CASREGTSGVYEQYF
TRBV6-5	many	TRBJ1-6	NA	TGTGCCAGCAGTTACTCAGGGACTAATTCACCCCTCCACTTT	CASSYSGTNSPLHF
TRBV11-2	many	TRBJ2-5	NA	TGTGCCAGCAGCTTAACGACCACCTCGGGGGAGACCCAGTACTTC	CASSLTTTSGETQYF
TRBV7-2	NA	TRBJ2-7	NA	TGTGCCAGCAGCTTAGAGGGAAACTCCTACGAGCAGTACTTC	CASSLEGNSYEQYF
TRBV5-1	many	TRBJ2-6	NA	TGCGCCAGCAGCTTGGGCCACCGGGACCCTGGGGCCAACGTCCTGACTTTC	CASSLGHRDPGANVLTF
TRBV6-5	NA	TRBJ2-1	TRBD1	TGTGCCAGCAGCGTCACCGGGACAGCCAGCTCCTACAATGAGCAGTTCTTC	CASSVTGTASSYNEQFF
TRBV4-2	many	TRBJ1-3	NA	TGTGCCAGCAGCCAAGTTGACAACGGAAACACCATATATTTT	CASSQVDNGNTIYF
TRBV18	NA	TRBJ1-4	TRBD1	TGTGCCAGCTCACCGGGACAGGGTGGAGAAAAACTGTTTTTT	CASSPGQGGEKLFF
TRBV11-2	NA	TRBJ1-5	NA	TGTGCCAGCCCTGGAATGACGGCGGGCGGTCAGCCCCAGCATTTT	CASPGMTAGGQPQHF
TRBV18	many	TRBJ2-3	TRBD1	TGTGCCAGCTCACCCGGGACAGGCGGGGATACGCAGTATTTT	CASSPGTGGDTQYF
TRBV5-8	many	TRBJ2-7	TRBD2	TGTGCCAGCAGCTGGGGGGGGACCGGGCTTTACGAGCAGTACTTC	CASSWGGTGLYEQYF
TRBV10-3	many	TRBJ2-3	NA	TGTGCCATCAGTGAAGGAGGGGGGGGCACAGATACGCAGTATTTT	CAISEGGGGTDTQYF
TRBV6-6	many	TRBJ2-1	TRBD1	TGTGCCAGCAGTTACAGGGACAGGTCTGAGCAGTTCTTC	CASSYRDRSEQFF
TRBV7-8	many	TRBJ1-6	NA	TGTGCCAGCAGCGTTTTTACAGGGACAATATCACCCCTCCACTTT	CASSVFTGTISPLHF
TRBV6-6	many	TRBJ2-3	TRBD2	TGTGCCAGCAGTTTCCTAGCGGGGCCAGATACGCAGTATTTT	CASSFLAGPDTQYF
TRBV30	many	TRBJ1-5	NA	TGTGCCTGGAGTTCCGACAGGCCGCGAGGAAGCAATCAGCCCCAGCATTTT	CAWSSDRPRGSNQPQHF
TRBV20-1	NA	TRBJ2-1	TRBD2	TGCAGTGCCCCGGGACTAGCGGGGGGAACTGAGCAGTTCTTC	CSAPGLAGGTEQFF
TRBV10-3	once	TRBJ1-2	NA	TGTGCCATCAGTGATAAGTACGGGGGAGGTGGCTACACCTTC	CAISDKYGGGGYTF
TRBV6-6	few	TRBJ1-1	NA	TGTGCCAGCAGTTACGTAAGAGCCACTGAAGCTTTCTTT	CASSYVRATEAFF
TRBV25-1	NA	TRBJ2-3	TRBD2	TGTGCCAGCAGCCCAGGAGCAGCGGGGGGGCCCCCAGATACGCAGTGTTTT	CASSPGAAGGPPDTQCF
TRBV5-5	many	TRBJ2-5	NA	TGTGCCAGCAGCGTACAGGACAGACAAGAGACCCAGTACTTC	CASSVQDRQETQYF
TRBV13	many	TRBJ1-4	TRBD1	TGTGCCAGCAGAATGGGACAGGGGGGAACTAATGAAAAACTGTTTTTT	CASRMGQGGTNEKLFF
TRBV20-1	many	TRBJ1-4	NA	TGCAGTGCTAGAGTAATGGGGGACGCAACTAATGAAAAACTGTTTTTT	CSARVMGDATNEKLFF
TRBV20-1	many	TRBJ2-1	TRBD1	TGCAGTGCTTTCCTGTTAGGACAGGGTACCTACAATGAGCAGTTCTTC	CSAFLLGQGTYNEQFF
TRBV18	NA	TRBJ1-1	NA	TGTGCCAGCTCACCACGACAGGCGCGGGACACTGAAGCTTTCTTT	CASSPRQARDTEAFF
TRBV4-3	many	TRBJ2-5	NA	TGCGCCAGCAGCCAAGTGCGGAGCGGTGCGGAGAACCAAGAGACCCAGTACTTC	CASSQVRSGAENQETQYF
TRBV20-1	many	TRBJ1-3	TRBD1	TGCAGTGCTAGAGGGGATACAGGGGACGGCTCTGGAAACACCATATATTTT	CSARGDTGDGSGNTIYF
TRBV5-1	NA	TRBJ1-5	NA	TGCGCCGGCAGCTTCTCGACAGGAGGGAATCGGCCCCAGCATTTT	CAGSFSTGGNRPQHF
TRBV11-2	many	TRBJ2-1	NA	TGTGCCAGCAGCGGGGGGCCGTACAATGAGCAGTTCTTC	CASSGGPYNEQFF
TRBV7-9	NA	TRBJ1-3	NA	TGTGCCAGCAGCGGAAAACAGGGAAGCACCATATATTTT	CASSGKQGSTIYF
TRBV20-1	once	TRBJ2-7	TRBD2	TGCAGTGCTCCGGCGGGGACTAGCGGGGCTTCCTACGAGCAGTACTTC	CSAPAGTSGASYEQYF
TRBV30	NA	TRBJ1-6	NA	TGTGCCTGGACAGAATTCTATAATTCACCCCTCCACTTT	CAWTEFYNSPLHF